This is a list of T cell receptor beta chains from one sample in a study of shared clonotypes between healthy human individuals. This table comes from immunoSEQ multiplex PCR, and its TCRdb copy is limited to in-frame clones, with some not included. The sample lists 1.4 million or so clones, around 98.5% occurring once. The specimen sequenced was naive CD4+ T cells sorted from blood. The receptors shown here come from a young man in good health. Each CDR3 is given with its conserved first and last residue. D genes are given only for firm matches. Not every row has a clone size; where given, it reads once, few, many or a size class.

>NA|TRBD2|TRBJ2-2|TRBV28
CASSSLRTSGPTNTGELFF
TGTGCCAGCAGTTCGTTAAGGACTAGCGGGCCCACGAACACCGGGGAGCTGTTTTTT
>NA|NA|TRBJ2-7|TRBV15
CATSRAVGTTNGEQYF
TGTGCCACCAGCAGAGCCGTTGGGACAACAAACGGTGAGCAGTACTTC
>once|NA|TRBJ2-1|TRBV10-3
CAIGLGSYNEQFF
TGTGCCATCGGTCTGGGCTCCTACAATGAGCAGTTCTTC
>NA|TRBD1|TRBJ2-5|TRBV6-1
CASSEVGQGSLTQYF
TGTGCCAGCAGTGAAGTCGGACAGGGCAGCCTGACCCAGTACTTC
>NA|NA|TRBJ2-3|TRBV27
CASNRLAGLTDTQYF
TGTGCCAGCAACCGGTTGGCAGGGCTGACAGATACGCAGTATTTT
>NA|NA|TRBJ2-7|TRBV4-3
CASSQDLADYRYEQYF
TGCGCCAGCAGCCAAGATCTTGCGGACTACCGCTACGAGCAGTACTTC
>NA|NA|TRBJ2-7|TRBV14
CASSQGTSYEQYF
TGTGCCAGCAGCCAAGGGACCTCCTACGAGCAGTACTTC
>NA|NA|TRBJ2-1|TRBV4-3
CASSQDIGRDHSYNEQFF
TGCGCCAGCAGCCAAGATATTGGCAGGGACCACTCCTACAATGAGCAGTTCTTC
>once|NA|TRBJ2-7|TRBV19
CASKAARGAYEQYF
TGTGCCAGTAAGGCGGCCAGGGGGGCCTACGAGCAGTACTTC
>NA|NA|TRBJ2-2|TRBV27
CASSLLSSPGTGELFF
TGTGCCAGCAGTTTATTGAGCAGCCCAGGGACCGGGGAGCTGTTTTTT
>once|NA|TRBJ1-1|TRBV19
CASVQGVGVNTEAFF
TGTGCCAGCGTACAGGGAGTTGGTGTGAACACTGAAGCTTTCTTT
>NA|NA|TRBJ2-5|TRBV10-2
CASSVEGVRAVGFGAQYF
TGCGCCAGCAGTGTCGAAGGCGTAAGGGCAGTCGGCTTTGGGGCCCAGTACTTC
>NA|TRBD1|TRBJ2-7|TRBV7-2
CASSLWTGGFEQYF
TGTGCCAGCAGCCTATGGACAGGGGGCTTCGAGCAGTACTTC
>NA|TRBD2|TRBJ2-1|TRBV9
CASSVVPSGRANEQFF
TGTGCCAGCAGCGTAGTTCCTAGCGGGAGGGCCAATGAGCAGTTCTTC
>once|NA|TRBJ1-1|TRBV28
CASRFDQGFGTEAFF
TGTGCCAGCAGGTTCGACCAGGGATTCGGCACTGAAGCTTTCTTT
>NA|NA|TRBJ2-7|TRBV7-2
CASSFSIRTHREQYF
TGTGCCAGCAGCTTCTCTATACGGACGCACCGCGAGCAGTACTTC
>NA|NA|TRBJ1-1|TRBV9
CASSSGRGNTEAFF
TGTGCCAGCAGCAGTGGTCGGGGGAACACTGAAGCTTTCTTT
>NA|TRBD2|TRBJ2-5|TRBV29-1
CSVATSGSVWETQYF
TGCAGCGTTGCGACTAGCGGGAGTGTTTGGGAGACCCAGTACTTC
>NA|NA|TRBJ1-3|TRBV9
CASSARGDYSGNTIYF
TGTGCCAGCAGCGCCCGAGGGGACTACTCTGGAAACACCATATATTTT
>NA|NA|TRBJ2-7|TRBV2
CASSALITTYEQYF
TGTGCCAGCAGTGCCCTTATAACCACTTACGAGCAGTACTTC
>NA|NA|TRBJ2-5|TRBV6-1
CASSGSSGLPETQYF
TGTGCCAGCAGCGGGAGTTCGGGGCTCCCGGAGACCCAGTACTTC
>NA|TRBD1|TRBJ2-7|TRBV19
CASSRRGPDYEQYF
TGTGCCAGTAGTCGCAGGGGGCCCGACTACGAGCAGTACTTC
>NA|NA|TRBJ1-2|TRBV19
CASSPWTENGYTF
TGTGCCAGTAGTCCGTGGACAGAAAATGGCTACACCTTC
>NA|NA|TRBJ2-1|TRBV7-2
CASSPQGLPFGEQFF
TGTGCCAGCAGCCCTCAGGGACTCCCCTTTGGTGAGCAGTTCTTC
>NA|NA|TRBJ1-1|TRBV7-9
CASSGVEAFF
TGTGCCAGCAGCGGTGTTGAAGCTTTCTTT
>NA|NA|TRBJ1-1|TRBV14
CASSQELGSEAFF
TGTGCCAGCAGCCAAGAGCTGGGTTCTGAAGCTTTCTTT
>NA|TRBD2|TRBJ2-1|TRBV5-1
CASSLGTRDNEQFF
TGCGCCAGCAGCTTGGGGACTAGGGACAATGAGCAGTTCTTC
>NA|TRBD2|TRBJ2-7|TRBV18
CASSPSTPTSVSSYEQYF
TGTGCCAGCTCACCATCGACCCCCACTAGCGTAAGCTCCTACGAGCAGTACTTC
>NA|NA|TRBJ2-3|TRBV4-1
CASSKSDNTDTQYF
TGCGCCAGCAGCAAATCCGACAACACAGATACGCAGTATTTT
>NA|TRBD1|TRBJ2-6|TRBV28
CASSDPGTGVTGANVLTF
TGTGCCAGCAGTGACCCCGGGACAGGGGTTACTGGGGCCAACGTCCTGACTTTC
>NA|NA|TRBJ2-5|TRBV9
CASSVTRGYQETQYF
TGTGCCAGCAGCGTGACGAGGGGGTACCAAGAGACCCAGTACTTC
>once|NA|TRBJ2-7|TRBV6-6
CASNPLGSQRYEQYF
TGTGCCAGCAACCCTCTAGGTTCCCAGCGGTACGAGCAGTACTTC
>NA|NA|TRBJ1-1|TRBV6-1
CASSEAAVTNTEAFF
TGTGCCAGCAGTGAAGCGGCAGTCACGAACACTGAAGCTTTCTTT
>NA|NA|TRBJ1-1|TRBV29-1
CSVVLVENTEAFF
TGCAGCGTCGTGCTAGTGGAGAACACTGAAGCTTTCTTT
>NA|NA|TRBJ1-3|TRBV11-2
CASRLTGPGNTIYF
TGTGCCAGCAGGCTAACAGGTCCTGGAAACACCATATATTTT
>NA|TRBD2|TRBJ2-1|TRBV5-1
CASSWGLAGGLIGNEQFF
TGCGCCAGCAGCTGGGGACTAGCGGGAGGGCTTATCGGCAATGAGCAGTTCTTC
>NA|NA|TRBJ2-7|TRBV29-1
CSVSGGRDYEQYF
TGCAGCGTTTCCGGGGGCAGGGACTACGAGCAGTACTTC
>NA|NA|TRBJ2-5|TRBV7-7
CASRGTTPGTQYF
TGTGCTAGCAGAGGGACAACGCCGGGGACCCAGTACTTC
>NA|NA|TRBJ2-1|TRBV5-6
CASNLNRGQGVHEQFF
TGTGCCAGCAACCTTAACCGGGGCCAGGGTGTGCATGAGCAGTTCTTC
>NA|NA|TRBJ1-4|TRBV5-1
CASSLAPGDDEKLFF
TGCGCCAGCAGCTTGGCCCCCGGAGATGATGAAAAACTGTTTTTT